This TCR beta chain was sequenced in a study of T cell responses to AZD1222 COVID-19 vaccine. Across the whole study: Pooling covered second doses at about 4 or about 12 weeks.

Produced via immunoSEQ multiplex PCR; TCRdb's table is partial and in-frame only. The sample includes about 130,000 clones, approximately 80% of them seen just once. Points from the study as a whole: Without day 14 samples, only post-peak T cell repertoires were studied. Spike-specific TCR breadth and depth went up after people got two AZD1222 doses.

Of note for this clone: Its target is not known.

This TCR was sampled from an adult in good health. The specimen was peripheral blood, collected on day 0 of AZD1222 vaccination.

CDR3 loop: CASSFLRGLSSYNSPLHF. Here the CDR3 DNA reads TGTGCCAGCAGTTTCCTCAGGGGGCTAAGCTCCTATAATTCACCCCTCCACTTT. The V and J genes are TRBV27 and TRBJ1-6; TRBD1 matches at 8 bases. The CDR3 runs 18 residues. Germline assignment: CDR1 MNHEY and CDR2 SMNVEV (reference sequence). J was trimmed by 0 bases and V by 3 bases; bases with no gene match: 7.